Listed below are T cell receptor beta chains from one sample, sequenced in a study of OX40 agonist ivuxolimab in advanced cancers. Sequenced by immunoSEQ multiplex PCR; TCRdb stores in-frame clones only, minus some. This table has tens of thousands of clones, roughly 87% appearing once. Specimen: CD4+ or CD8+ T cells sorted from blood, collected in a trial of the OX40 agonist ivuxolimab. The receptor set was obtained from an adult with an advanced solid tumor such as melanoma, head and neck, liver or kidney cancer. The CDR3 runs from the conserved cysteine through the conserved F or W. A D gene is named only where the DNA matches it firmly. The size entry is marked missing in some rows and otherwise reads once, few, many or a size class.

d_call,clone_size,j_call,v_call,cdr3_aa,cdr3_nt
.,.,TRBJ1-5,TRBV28,CASSAGGQPQHF,TGTGCCAGCAGCGCGGGGGGTCAGCCCCAGCATTTT
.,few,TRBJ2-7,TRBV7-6,CASSLVGGSNEQYF,TGTGCCAGCAGCTTAGTAGGGGGATCTAACGAGCAGTACTTC
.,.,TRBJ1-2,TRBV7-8,CASSSLASNYGYTF,TGTGCCAGCAGCTCACTCGCGAGCAACTATGGCTACACCTTC
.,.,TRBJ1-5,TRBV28,CASSTNPTGRQPQHF,TGTGCCAGCAGCACCAATCCGACGGGGCGTCAGCCCCAGCATTTT
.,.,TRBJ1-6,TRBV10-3,CAISENLGGSYNSPLHF,TGTGCCATCAGTGAGAACCTAGGGGGCTCCTATAATTCACCCCTCCACTTT
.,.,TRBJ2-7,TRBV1,CTSIAGTREPLEQYF,TGCACCAGTATCGCCGGGACTAGGGAACCCCTCGAGCAGTACTTC
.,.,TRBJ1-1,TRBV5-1,CASSLDPRGLGTEAFF,TGCGCCAGCAGCTTGGACCCGCGGGGGCTTGGCACTGAAGCTTTCTTT
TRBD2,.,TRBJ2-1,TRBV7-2,CASSLVSGRARRNEQFF,TGTGCCAGCAGCTTAGTCTCCGGGAGGGCCCGAAGGAATGAGCAGTTCTTC
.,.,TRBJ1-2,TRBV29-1,CSVEENPGGGYTF,TGCAGCGTTGAAGAAAACCCAGGAGGTGGCTACACCTTC
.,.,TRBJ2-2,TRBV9,CASSARSMAGELFF,TGTGCCAGCAGCGCCCGGAGCATGGCCGGGGAGCTGTTTTTT
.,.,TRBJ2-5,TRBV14,CASSQTRMKTQYF,TGTGCCAGCAGCCAAACCCGCATGAAGACCCAGTACTTC
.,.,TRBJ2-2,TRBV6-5,CARLVPKGTGELFF,TGTGCCAGACTAGTCCCTAAAGGGACCGGGGAGCTGTTTTTT
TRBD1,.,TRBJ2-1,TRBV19,CASSRQGEGEQFF,TGTGCCAGTAGTAGACAGGGGGAGGGTGAGCAGTTCTTC
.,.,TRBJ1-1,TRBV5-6,CASSLVTGQRVEAFF,TGTGCCAGCAGCTTGGTTACAGGACAGAGAGTTGAAGCTTTCTTT
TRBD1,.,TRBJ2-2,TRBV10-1,CASSSTGAVGELFF,TGCGCCAGCAGCTCCACAGGGGCCGTCGGGGAGCTGTTTTTT
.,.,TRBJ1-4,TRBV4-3,CASSPRADATNEKLFF,TGCGCCAGCAGCCCCCGGGCAGACGCAACTAATGAAAAACTGTTTTTT
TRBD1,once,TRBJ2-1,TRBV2,CASSFDRGRNEQFF,TGTGCCAGCAGTTTCGACAGGGGGCGGAATGAGCAGTTCTTC
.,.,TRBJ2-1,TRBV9,CASSGEQGSSYNEQFF,TGTGCCAGCAGCGGTGAACAGGGCAGCTCCTACAATGAGCAGTTCTTC
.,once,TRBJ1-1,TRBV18,CASSPREGENTEAFF,TGTGCCAGCTCACCACGCGAGGGGGAGAACACTGAAGCTTTCTTT
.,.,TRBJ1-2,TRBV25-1,CASSEGLGNYGYTF,TGTGCCAGCAGTGAAGGGTTAGGAAACTATGGCTACACCTTC
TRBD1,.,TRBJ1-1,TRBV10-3,CAISWTGGANTEAFF,TGTGCCATCAGTTGGACAGGGGGAGCGAACACTGAAGCTTTCTTT
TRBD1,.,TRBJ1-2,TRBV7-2,CASSRTGNQLYGYTF,TGTGCCAGCAGCCGGACAGGGAATCAGCTCTATGGCTACACCTTC
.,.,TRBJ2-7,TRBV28,CASSPGPAYEQYF,TGTGCCAGCAGTCCGGGGCCAGCCTACGAGCAGTACTTC
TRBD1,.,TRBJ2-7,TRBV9,CASSGRDRLYEQYF,TGTGCCAGCAGCGGCCGGGACAGGCTGTACGAGCAGTACTTC
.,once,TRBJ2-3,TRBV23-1,CASSQDVREWTDTQYF,TGCGCCAGCAGCCAAGATGTCAGGGAATGGACAGATACGCAGTATTTT
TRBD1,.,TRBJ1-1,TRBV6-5,CASSYHTTGSNTEAFF,TGTGCCAGCAGTTACCACACGACAGGGTCGAACACTGAAGCTTTCTTT
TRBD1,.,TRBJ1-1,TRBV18,CASSPPFAATGVTEAFF,TGTGCCAGCTCACCACCGTTCGCCGCGACAGGGGTCACTGAAGCTTTCTTT
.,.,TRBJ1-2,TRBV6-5,CASSYLTGGGIGYTF,TGTGCCAGCAGTTACTTGACAGGAGGTGGAATTGGCTACACCTTC
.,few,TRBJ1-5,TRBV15,CATSRERYSNQPQHF,TGTGCCACCAGCAGAGAGCGGTATAGCAATCAGCCCCAGCATTTT
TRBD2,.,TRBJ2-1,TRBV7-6,CASSLGAGTSSYNEQFF,TGTGCCAGCAGCTTAGGGGCCGGGACTAGCTCCTACAATGAGCAGTTCTTC
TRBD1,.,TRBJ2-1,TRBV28,CASSLGTGGGEQFF,TGTGCCAGCAGTTTAGGAACAGGGGGCGGTGAGCAGTTCTTC
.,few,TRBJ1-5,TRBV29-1,CSVRDNHNQPQHF,TGCAGCGTCCGGGACAACCACAATCAGCCCCAGCATTTT
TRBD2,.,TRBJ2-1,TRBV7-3,CASSLTGLAVYNEQFF,TGTGCCAGCAGCTTAACGGGACTAGCGGTTTACAATGAGCAGTTCTTC
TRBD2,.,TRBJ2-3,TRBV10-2,CASSEIIRTSGRTGGDTQYF,TGCGCCAGCAGTGAGATAATACGGACTAGCGGGAGGACCGGGGGAGATACGCAGTATTTT
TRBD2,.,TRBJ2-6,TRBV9,CASSVGGRMPLSGANVLTF,TGTGCCAGCAGCGTAGGCGGGAGGATGCCGCTCTCTGGGGCCAACGTCCTGACTTTC
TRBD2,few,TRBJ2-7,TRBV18,CASSPPVVSGRALYEQYF,TGTGCCAGCTCACCACCGGTGGTTAGCGGGAGGGCCTTGTACGAGCAGTACTTC
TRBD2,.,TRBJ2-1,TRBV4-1,CASSQRGGLAGGNRNEQFF,TGCGCCAGCAGCCAACGGGGGGGACTAGCGGGAGGGAATAGGAATGAGCAGTTCTTC
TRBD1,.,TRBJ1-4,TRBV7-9,CASSQPGQGNEMFF,TGTGCCAGCAGTCAACCGGGACAGGGGAATGAAATGTTTTTT
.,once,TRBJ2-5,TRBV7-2,CASTLRWQGETQYF,TGTGCCAGCACCCTAAGGTGGCAGGGGGAGACCCAGTACTTC
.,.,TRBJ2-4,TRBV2,CASSEELEAKNIQYF,TGTGCCAGCAGTGAAGAGTTGGAAGCAAAAAACATTCAGTACTTC
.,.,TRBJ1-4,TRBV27,CASSLYPDGPTNEKLFF,TGTGCCAGCAGTTTATACCCCGATGGGCCGACTAATGAAAAACTGTTTTTT
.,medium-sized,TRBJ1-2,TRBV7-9,CASSLGGDGYTF,TGTGCCAGCAGCTTAGGGGGGGACGGCTACACCTTC
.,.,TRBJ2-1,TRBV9,CASSRTLARHNEQFF,TGTGCCAGCAGCAGAACTCTGGCCCGACACAATGAGCAGTTCTTC
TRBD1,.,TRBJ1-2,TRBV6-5,CASSLNDRADGYTF,TGTGCCAGCAGCCTCAACGACAGGGCAGATGGCTACACCTTC
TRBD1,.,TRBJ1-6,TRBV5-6,CASSSDRVFSPLHF,TGTGCCAGCAGCTCAGACAGGGTTTTTTCACCCCTCCACTTT
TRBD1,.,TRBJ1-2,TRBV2,CASSSDRVYGYTF,TGTGCCAGCAGTTCCGACAGGGTCTATGGCTACACCTTC
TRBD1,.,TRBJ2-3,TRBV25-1,CASSVHSTGADTQYF,TGTGCCAGCAGTGTCCACTCCACAGGGGCAGATACGCAGTATTTT
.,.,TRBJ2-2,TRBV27,CASSSGRTGELFF,TGTGCCAGCAGTTCCGGACGGACCGGGGAGCTGTTTTTT
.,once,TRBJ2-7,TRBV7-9,CASSKTSESSYEQYF,TGTGCCAGCAGCAAGACTAGTGAGAGCTCCTACGAGCAGTACTTC
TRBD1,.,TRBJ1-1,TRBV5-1,CASSWNTGAVNTEAFF,TGCGCCAGCAGTTGGAACACAGGGGCTGTGAACACTGAAGCTTTCTTT
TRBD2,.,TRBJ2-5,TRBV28,CASSSAWTSGGAPQETQYF,TGTGCCAGCAGTTCCGCCTGGACTAGCGGGGGGGCCCCCCAAGAGACCCAGTACTTC
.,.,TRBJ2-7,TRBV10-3,CAISGGALRENEQYF,TGTGCCATCAGTGGAGGGGCCTTAAGGGAGAACGAGCAGTACTTC
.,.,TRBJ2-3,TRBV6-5,CASSYSSTVADTQYF,TGTGCCAGCAGTTACTCTTCCACGGTAGCAGATACGCAGTATTTT